This T cell receptor beta chain was recovered during a study of PD-L1 blockade in urothelial cancer. Study context: In terms of prior chemotherapy, patients had received 0 to 3 regimens. Samples came from 3 weeks, at the second dose, and 6 weeks into treatment.

Per the germline V gene, CDR1 is SGHVS and CDR2 is FQNEAQ. The V and J ends lost 0 bases and 1 base respectively, with 15 bases between them. The CDR3 runs 17 residues. General observations from the study: Larger 3-week expansion of tumor-associated blood clones was seen in durable-benefit patients.

The sample's time point: peripheral blood 6 weeks after treatment start. Libraries were prepared by immunoSEQ multiplex PCR; TCRdb keeps only in-frame clonotypes and omits some of them. The sample lists around 30,000 clones, around four fifths occurring once. On this clone itself: What it recognizes is unknown.

The genes are TRBV7-8 and TRBJ1-2; weak D call: TRBD1 (6 bases). This TCR derives from a man aged 70 or older with urothelial cancer. This material consisted of PBMCs, taken around atezolizumab (anti-PD-L1) treatment. CDR3 DNA: TGTGCCAGCAGCTTAGCGGGGCACAGGGATGGTAACTATGGCTACACCTTC. This sequence encodes CASSLAGHRDGNYGYTF.